This is a list of T cell receptor beta chains from one sample in a study of blood T cell repertoires in COVID-19. Here immunoSEQ multiplex PCR was the method, and the copy in TCRdb shows in-frame clones only, minus some. The sample consists of about 120,000 clones, 87% of them appearing once. The sequencing sample was made of peripheral blood. These TCRs come from a human donor in a cohort sampled during active COVID-19. CDR3s include the opening cysteine and the closing phenylalanine or tryptophan. D genes are given only for firm matches. Where a row states a size, it is once, few, many or the class of an expanded clone; other rows omit it.

J gene	clone size	D gene	V gene	CDR3 DNA	CDR3 protein
TRBJ2-1	-	TRBD2	TRBV10-1	TGCGCCAGCAGTGACGGACTAGCTAATGAGCAGTTCTTC	CASSDGLANEQFF
TRBJ1-5	-	-	TRBV5-4	TGTGCCAGCAGCTTGGCATGGAACTATAGCAATCAGCCCCAGCATTTT	CASSLAWNYSNQPQHF
TRBJ1-2	-	TRBD1	TRBV19	TGTGCCAGTAGTCCGACAGGGGGAGCCCCTGGCTACACCTTC	CASSPTGGAPGYTF
TRBJ2-3	-	TRBD2	TRBV3-1/TRBV3-2	TGTGCCAGCAGCCCCCGGGGCGGGAGCTCAGATACGCAGTATTTT	CASSPRGGSSDTQYF
TRBJ1-5	-	-	TRBV5-6	TGTGCCAGCAGCTTGGCTCGGGATTTTTATCAGCCCCAGCATTTT	CASSLARDFYQPQHF
TRBJ2-5	once	TRBD1	TRBV11-3	TGTGCCAGCAGCTTAGTAGGCGGGACAGGGCGAGAGACCCAGTACTTC	CASSLVGGTGRETQYF
TRBJ1-3	-	-	TRBV11-3	TGTGCCAGCAGCTTAGTTTCCAGTGGGGCCTCTGGAAACACCATATATTTT	CASSLVSSGASGNTIYF
TRBJ1-4	-	-	TRBV6-5	TGTGCCAGCAGTTTACAGGGAATTAATGAAAAACTGTTTTTT	CASSLQGINEKLFF
TRBJ1-2	-	TRBD1	TRBV19	TGTGCCAGTAGTAATCACGGACAGGGGGTTTGGGATGGCTACACCTTC	CASSNHGQGVWDGYTF
TRBJ2-7	few	TRBD2	TRBV20-1	TGCAGTGCCCCCCCGCGGGAGGAGCAGTACTTC	CSAPPREEQYF
TRBJ2-1	-	-	TRBV7-2	TGTGCCAGCAGCTTAGCGATCGAGCGAAGGGAGCAGTTCTTC	CASSLAIERREQFF
TRBJ1-5	-	-	TRBV6-5	TGTGCCAGCAGTCGCTCCAGGGACTTATATCAGCCCCAGCATTTT	CASSRSRDLYQPQHF
TRBJ2-1	once	-	TRBV19	TGTGCCAGTAGTATTGAGGGAGGCCCCTACAATGAGCAGTTCTTC	CASSIEGGPYNEQFF
TRBJ2-2	-	-	TRBV11-3	TGTGCCAGCAGGCGCGATACGAACACCGGGGAGCTGTTTTTT	CASRRDTNTGELFF
TRBJ2-4	-	TRBD1	TRBV18	TGTGCCAGCTCACCCCTGTTCCCGACAGGGGCCAAAAACATTCAGTACTTC	CASSPLFPTGAKNIQYF
TRBJ1-1	-	-	TRBV15	TGTGCCACCAGCAGAGATAACGGTCTGAACACTGAAGCTTTCTTT	CATSRDNGLNTEAFF
TRBJ1-1	-	-	TRBV7-3	TGTGCCAGCAGCTTAAATACGGTGAACACTGAAGCTTTCTTT	CASSLNTVNTEAFF
TRBJ2-2	-	-	TRBV7-6	TGTGCCAGTAGGACAGCGAACACCGGGGAGCTGTTTTTT	CASRTANTGELFF
TRBJ2-7	-	TRBD1	TRBV6-6	TGTGCCAGCAGTAAAAGGACAGGTCGCCACGAGCAGTACTTC	CASSKRTGRHEQYF
TRBJ2-1	-	TRBD1	TRBV2	TGTGCCAGCACTCCGGGACAGGGCCCCAATGAGCAGTTCTTC	CASTPGQGPNEQFF
TRBJ1-2	-	-	TRBV20-1	TGCAGTGCCGGTCGGGACTATGGCTACACCTTC	CSAGRDYGYTF
TRBJ2-7	-	TRBD1	TRBV5-1	TGCGCCAGCAGCTCTCAGGGGGCTGCGAGCGAGCAGTACTTC	CASSSQGAASEQYF
TRBJ2-7	-	TRBD1	TRBV11-3	TGTGCCAGCAGCTTAGGGGACAGGGAGCAGTACTTC	CASSLGDREQYF
TRBJ2-7	few	TRBD2	TRBV6-6	TGTGCCAGCAGTTACTACTTAGCGGGAGCGGGGGAGCAGTACTTC	CASSYYLAGAGEQYF
TRBJ2-5	-	-	TRBV24-1	TGTGCCACCACCCCTGAGGTTCAAGAGACCCAGTACTTC	CATTPEVQETQYF
TRBJ1-5	few	-	TRBV6-5	TGTGCCAGCAGTTACCTTTCTGGCCAGCCCCAGCATTTT	CASSYLSGQPQHF
TRBJ1-1	once	TRBD1	TRBV25-1	TGTGCCAGCAAGGACAGGGGGGAGGCTGAAGCTTTCTTT	CASKDRGEAEAFF
TRBJ1-1	-	-	TRBV5-1	TGCGCCAGCAGCTTGCAGGGGAACACTGAAGCTTTCTTT	CASSLQGNTEAFF
TRBJ2-5	once	-	TRBV5-4	TGTGCCAGCAGCTTTCAGGGAACAGGGTTACAAGAGACCCAGTACTTC	CASSFQGTGLQETQYF
TRBJ1-2	-	TRBD1	TRBV7-7	TGTGCTAGCAGTTTGCTCTGGGACAGGCTTTATGGCTACACCTTC	CASSLLWDRLYGYTF
TRBJ1-5	-	TRBD1	TRBV25-1	TGTGCCAGCAGTGGACAGGGGGCACGTCAGCCCCAGCATTTT	CASSGQGARQPQHF
TRBJ2-5	-	-	TRBV19	TGTGCCAGTAGCTTGGCAGACTCCCGCCGGGAGACCCAGTACTTC	CASSLADSRRETQYF
TRBJ2-3	-	TRBD2	TRBV6-4	TGTGCCAGCAGACCTAGCGGGAGGGATACAGATACGCAGTATTTT	CASRPSGRDTDTQYF
TRBJ1-6	-	TRBD1	TRBV5-8	TGTGCCAGCAGCTTGACAGGGGGGGATTCACCCCTCCACTTT	CASSLTGGDSPLHF
TRBJ2-7	-	TRBD2	TRBV11-3	TGTGCCAGCAGACGGATCGGCGGGGCTAGCGGAACCCACTACGAGCAGTACTTC	CASRRIGGASGTHYEQYF
TRBJ2-3	-	TRBD2	TRBV5-1	TGCGCCAGCAGCTTGGCGGGGACTAGCGGGACCACAGATACGCAGTATTTT	CASSLAGTSGTTDTQYF
TRBJ2-3	-	-	TRBV25-1	TGTGCCAGCAGTGACGCGGGGCGCGCAGATACGCAGTATTTT	CASSDAGRADTQYF
TRBJ1-1	-	TRBD1	TRBV19	TGTGCCGCTGGCCGGACAGGGCCTGAAGCTTTCTTT	CAAGRTGPEAFF
TRBJ2-7	-	-	TRBV24-1	TGTGCCACCAGTGACCCCCGGGACACCTCCTACGAGCAGTACTTC	CATSDPRDTSYEQYF
TRBJ2-7	-	TRBD2	TRBV27	TGTGCCAGCAGTTTATCGGGGACTAGAGCCTACGAGCAGTACTTC	CASSLSGTRAYEQYF
TRBJ1-4	-	-	TRBV7-2	TGTGCCAGCAGCCGGGGAGGGGGGGAGAGTGAAAAACTGTTTTTT	CASSRGGGESEKLFF
TRBJ1-3	-	-	TRBV5-6	TGTGCCAGCACAGGGACAAGCGCTACAGGAAACACCATATATTTT	CASTGTSATGNTIYF